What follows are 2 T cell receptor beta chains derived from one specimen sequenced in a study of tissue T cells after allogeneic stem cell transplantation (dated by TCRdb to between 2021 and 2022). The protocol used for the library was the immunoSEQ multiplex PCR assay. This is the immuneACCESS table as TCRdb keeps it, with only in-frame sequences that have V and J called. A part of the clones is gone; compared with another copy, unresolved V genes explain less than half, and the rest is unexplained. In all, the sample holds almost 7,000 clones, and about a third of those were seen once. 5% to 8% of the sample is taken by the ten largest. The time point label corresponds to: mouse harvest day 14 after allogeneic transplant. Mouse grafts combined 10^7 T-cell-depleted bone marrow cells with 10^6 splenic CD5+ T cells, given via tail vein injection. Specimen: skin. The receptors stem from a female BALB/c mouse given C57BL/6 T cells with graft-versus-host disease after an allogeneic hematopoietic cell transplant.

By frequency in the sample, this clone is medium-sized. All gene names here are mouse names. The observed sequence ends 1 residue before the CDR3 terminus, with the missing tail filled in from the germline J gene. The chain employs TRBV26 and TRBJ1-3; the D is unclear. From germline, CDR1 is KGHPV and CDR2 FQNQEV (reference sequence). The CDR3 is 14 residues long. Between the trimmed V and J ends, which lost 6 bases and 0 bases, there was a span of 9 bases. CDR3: CASSPTISGNTLYF. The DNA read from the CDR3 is TGTGCCAGCAGCCCGACAATTTCTGGAAATACGCTCTAT.

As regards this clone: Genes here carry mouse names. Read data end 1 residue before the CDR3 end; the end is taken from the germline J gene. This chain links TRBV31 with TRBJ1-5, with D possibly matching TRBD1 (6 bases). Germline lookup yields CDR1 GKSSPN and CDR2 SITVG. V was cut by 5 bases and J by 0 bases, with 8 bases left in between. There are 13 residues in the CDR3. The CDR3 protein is CAWGTNNNQAPLF. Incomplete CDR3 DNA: TGTGCCTGGGGGACAAATAACAACCAGGCTCCGCTT.